This note documents a single T cell receptor beta chain sequence. Its antigen is undetermined. The sample belongs to a study of T cell repertoires in cytomegalovirus infection. At the level of the study: The public TCR beta signatures pointed to both CMV infection and matching HLA type.

Whole-study results and caveats: It was HLA-C-restricted CMV-specific TCR beta clonotypes that dominated the response ex vivo. The study identified carriers of CMV plus the relevant HLA from cumulative public TCR beta family frequency.

The J segment lost 1 base and the V segment lost 8 bases, leaving 16 bases of the junction unmatched. The germline gives CDR1 ENHRY, CDR2 SYGVKD. This CDR3 spans 18 amino acids. TCRdb re-called the reads with MiXCR, one entry per CDR3 protein. Altogether approximately 730,000 distinct CDR3 sequences are present, around 29% being singletons, with the ten largest covering 10% to 15%. The origin of this receptor is a human donor in good health (CMV status not recorded). Some clones in this sample may be carry-over from other donors' samples. The chain is built from TRBV10-3 and TRBJ1-3, with 8 bases aligning to TRBD1. Source: cultured CD8+ T cells from PBMCs, taken from culture after CMV antigen stimulation. CDR3 in DNA: TGTGCCATCCTGAACCGGACAGGGCAAGCGTGGTCTGGAAACACCATATATTTT. It translates to CAILNRTGQAWSGNTIYF.